Listed here are 19 T cell receptor delta chains from one sample, sequenced in a study of γδ T cells in repeated Plasmodium falciparum infection (dated by TCRdb to about 2021). The library relied on multiplex PCR. Sequenced using an Illumina MiSeq. Identical DNA sequences were merged into single rows after TCRdb reprocessed the public reads with CATT. Counted in this sample were over 45,000 delta-chain clones; 1.5% to 2% of them appeared once. Of the sample, about 9.1% falls within the top ten clones. For bulk TCR repertoire analysis, Vgamma9/Vdelta2+ and Vdelta2-negative gammadelta T cell populations were isolated by flow sorting from peripheral blood mononuclear cells. Material for sequencing was gamma-delta T cells from blood. The receptors originated from a pool of human donors (malaria-infected and uninfected, not separated).

In this sample, this clone turned up a few times. The TCRdb protein comes from a much larger clone and disagrees with this DNA's translation at residue 4, likely due to a read error; the protein given here is derived from the DNA. V is TRDV1 and J is TRDJ1; 9 nucleotides agree with TRDD3. CDR1 TSWWSYY and CDR2 QGS come from the germline V gene. This CDR3 spans 21 amino acids. The CDR3 protein is CALWELGDRNWGTAYTDKLIF. Here the CDR3 DNA reads TGTGCTCTTTGGGAACTAGGAGACAGAAACTGGGGGACTGCGTACACCGATAAACTCATCTTT.

This clone was seen a handful of times. The likely explanation is a read error, given a far larger clone one base away. Distinct nucleotide sequences in the sample also encode this CDR3. The chain has TRDV2 and TRDJ1, with 11 bases matching TRDD3. This CDR3 contains 17 residues. The germline gives CDR1 GEAIGNYY, CDR2 EKD. CDR3 sequence (DNA): TGTGCCTGTGACACCCTGGTTGTTGGGGGATACGGCAAGAAACTCATTTTT. Protein sequence: CACDTLVVGGYGKKLIF.

Comments on this clone: A far larger clone lies a single base away; this is likely a read error. The sample has other DNA sequences that encode this CDR3 too. The chain recombines TRDV1 with TRDJ1, with a weak D call TRDD3 (5 bases). CDR3 size: 10 residues. Germline-derived CDR1 and CDR2 are TSWWSYY and QGS. CDR3 nucleotide sequence: TGTGCCCTTGGGGTAAGGAAACTCATCTTT. Translated: CALGVRKLIF.

By its share, this clone is medium-sized. The rearrangement joins TRDV1 to TRDJ1; 8 bases are a match to TRDD3. The CDR3 has 18 amino acids. Unmatched junction bases numbered 15, after V lost 2 bases and J lost 4 bases. Germline loops: CDR1 TSWWSYY, CDR2 QGS. The CDR3 DNA sequence: TGTGCTCTTGGGGAAGTCCTTGGCCGGGGGATATATCTCGATAAACTCATCTTT. Translating gives CALGEVLGRGIYLDKLIF.

As concerns this clone: The protein recorded in TCRdb matches a much larger clone and deviates from this DNA's translation at residue 9, suggesting a read error; the protein here is obtained by translating the DNA. This sequence joins TRDV1 and TRDJ1; D gene unclear. The J gene, missing from TCRdb, was assigned here through DNA to germline matching. The CDR3 consists of 16 residues. Trimming cost V 3 bases and J 4 bases, with 18 bases left between them. The germline V gene has CDR1 TSWWSYY and CDR2 QGS. In nucleotides, the CDR3 is TGTGCTCTTGGGGATCCTCTACTTGCGGGGCTCGATAAACTCATCTTT. Translating gives CALGDPLLAGLDKLIF.

As concerns this clone: The TCRdb record carries a much larger clone's protein, which differs from this DNA's translation at residue 4; a read error is the likely cause, and the protein listed here is the DNA translation. The rearrangement joins TRDV1 to TRDJ1; TRDD2 aligns across 7 bases. V dropped 7 bases and J dropped 4; count of bases not matched to a gene: 30. Germline-derived CDR1 and CDR2 are TSWWSYY and QGS. CDR3 length: 21 amino acids. The CDR3, as DNA: TGTGCTCTTGAGGACCTTACCTTCCTCCCAATACCTATCCACCGCTACGATAAACTCATCTTT. It encodes CALEDLTFLPIPIHRYDKLIF.

Ten or more counts support this clone. The identical CDR3 is also encoded by other nucleotide sequences in the sample. The DNA of the CDR3 is TGTGCTCTTGGGGAGTCCTACGGGTGGGCGGATGGCCACACCGATAAACTCATCTTT. Translation: CALGESYGWADGHTDKLIF. This rearrangement joins TRDV1 to TRDJ1, with D perhaps matching TRDD2 (6 bases). CDR3 length equals 19 residues. Germline assignment: CDR1 TSWWSYY and CDR2 QGS. Trimming removed 3 bases at V and 0 bases at J, with 23 bases between.

This clone was seen only a few times. The protein given by TCRdb reflects a much larger clone and differs at residue 16 from this DNA's translation, likely from a read error; the protein shown is the DNA's translation. The gene calls are TRDV1 and TRDJ1, with 7 bases that match TRDD3. The V and J ends lost 2 bases and 4 bases, in that order; junction bases with no gene match: 25. CDR1 is TSWWSYY and CDR2 is QGS in the germline V gene. The CDR3 runs to 21 residues. For the CDR3, the DNA is TGTGCTCTTGGGGAATACCGTCCGAACTATGGGGGACACGAGGGGTGCGATAAACTCATCTTT. Translating gives CALGEYRPNYGGHEGCDKLIF.

This clone was detected only a few times. The TCRdb protein comes from a much larger clone and disagrees with this DNA's translation at residue 13, likely due to a read error; the protein given here is derived from the DNA. V is TRDV1 and J is TRDJ1; D gene ambiguous. This CDR3 has 16 amino acids. Germline V gene data show CDR1 as TSWWSYY and CDR2 as QGS. CDR3 amino acids: CALGEREVWDTDELIF. CDR3 nucleotides: TGTGCTCTTGGGGAACGGGAGGTTTGGGACACCGATGAACTCATCTTT.

A word on this clone: Only one base separates this from a far larger clonotype, so it likely reflects a read error. This chain joins TRDV1 and TRDJ1; 7 nucleotides match TRDD3. Matching the DNA to germline supplied the J gene, which TCRdb does not give. The V and J ends lost 5 bases and 0 bases, in that order; junction bases with no gene match: 27. This CDR3 contains 22 residues. The germline gives CDR1 TSWWSYY, CDR2 QGS. CDR3 residues: CALGKVRVSTRWGLTYTDKLIF. The DNA of the CDR3 is TGTGCTCTTGGGAAAGTAAGAGTCTCAACCCGCTGGGGGCTTACGTACACCGATAAACTCATCTTT.

Comments on this clone: One end of the junction is discordant with germline, which a read error may explain. The CDR3 spells CALWDRAVWSFPLRQGVPRADKLIF. CDR3 coding DNA: TGTGCTCTTTGGGACAGAGCAGTTTGGTCCTTCCCACTGCGGCAAGGGGTTCCACGCGCCGATAAACTCATCTTT. The rearrangement links TRDV1 to TRDJ1; possible D gene TRDD2, 6 bases. TCRdb does not report a J gene; here it was assigned by matching the DNA to germline references. The V gene's germline CDR1 is TSWWSYY and CDR2 QGS. This CDR3 has 25 residues.

There are many counts of this clone. V is TRDV1 and J is TRDJ1, with a tentative D call TRDD3 (6 bases). Because TCRdb records no J gene, it was assigned here through a match of the DNA to germline. Germline CDR1 TSWWSYY, CDR2 QGS. The CDR3 is 19 residues long. The V gene lost 1 base and the J gene lost 0 bases, with 21 bases spanning the gap. In nucleotides, the CDR3 is TGTGCTCTTGGGGAACCCCCCAAATGGGATAAGGTGTACACCGATAAACTCATCTTT. Encoded protein: CALGEPPKWDKVYTDKLIF.

A few counts support this clone. A read error is the likely source, as a far larger clone sits one nucleotide away. Other nucleotide sequences in the sample specify the same CDR3. The DNA of the CDR3 is TGTGCTCTCGGGGAACCTTCCTACGGTCTACTGGGGGATATTTGCTACACCGATAAACTCATCTTT. Translated: CALGEPSYGLLGDICYTDKLIF. The chain has TRDV1 and TRDJ1, with 11 bases aligning to TRDD3. The V gene's germline CDR1 is TSWWSYY and CDR2 QGS. The CDR3 covers 22 residues.

This clone was counted ten times or more. This DNA's translation and the protein TCRdb lists, from a much larger clone, do not match at residue 10, likely due to a read error; the protein shown is translated from the DNA. The CDR3 coding sequence is TGTGCTCTTGGGGGACTAGAGTCGTCCCCGTCCTTTATTACCGATAAACTCATCTTT. Translated, it gives CALGGLESSPSFITDKLIF. The chain links TRDV1 to TRDJ1; D not resolved. V was trimmed by 4 bases and J by 2 bases, leaving 26 bases between them. Germline V lookup: CDR1 TSWWSYY, CDR2 QGS. The CDR3 extends over 19 amino acids.

As to this clone: TCRdb pairs this DNA with a much larger clone's protein that differs at residue 10, likely a read error; the protein shown was translated from the DNA. The chain has TRDV1 and TRDJ1; 8 bases align to TRDD3. The J gene, not given by TCRdb, was assigned here from a germline match of the nucleotide sequence. V lost 2 bases to trimming and J lost 3 bases; unmatched junction nucleotides: 5. Looked up from germline, CDR1 is TSWWSYY and CDR2 is QGS. The CDR3 extends over 15 amino acids. CDR3 DNA: TGTGCTCTTGGGGAAGTAGAGGGATACGCCGATAAACTCATCTTT. It yields the protein CALGEVEGYADKLIF.

About this clone: TCRdb assigns this DNA the protein of a much larger clone, which departs from its translation at residue 15; this likely reflects a read error, and the protein shown comes from translating the DNA. The chain links TRDV2 to TRDJ2, with a tentative D call TRDD3 (6 bases). Germline matching of the DNA provided the J gene here, since TCRdb leaves it blank. This CDR3 has 19 amino acids. The V gene's germline CDR1 is GEAIGNYY and CDR2 EKD. The DNA for the CDR3 is TGTGCCTGTGACACGGTACTTGGGGGCTCCTCTTCTTTGACAGAACAACTCTTCTTT. Translating it yields CACDTVLGGSSSLTEQLFF.

To note about this clone: With a far larger clone one base away, a read error is the likely cause. The sample has other DNA sequences that encode this CDR3 too. The CDR3 nucleotides are TGTGCTCTCGGGGACACGGCCTTCCCGACTTATAAACTCATCTTT. Amino acids: CALGDTAFPTYKLIF. The V gene is TRDV1, the J gene TRDJ1; possible D gene TRDD2, 6 bases. TCRdb gives no J gene; it was assigned here by matching the DNA to germline. Germline V gives CDR1 TSWWSYY, CDR2 QGS. The CDR3 covers 15 residues.

This clone occurred many times. A far larger clone is one nucleotide away, so this likely arose from a read error. At the DNA level, this CDR3 is encoded by other sequences in the same sample as well. The CDR3, as DNA: TGTGCCTTTAAGTTAATCGGGCCTACATACAAACTGGGGGATACGCCGACCGATAAACTCATCTTT. Amino acids: CAFKLIGPTYKLGDTPTDKLIF. V gene TRDV3 combines with J gene TRDJ1; 13 positions agree with TRDD3. The CDR3 spans 22 residues. Germline V gene lookup returns CDR1 TVYSNPD and CDR2 GDNSRS (reference sequence). With 1 base clipped from V and 2 bases from J, the junction kept 25 bases outside the gene matches.

Concerning this clone: A far larger clone is off by one base, so a read error is likely. This CDR3 is also generated by other DNA sequences in the sample. This sequence joins TRDV2 and TRDJ1; 8 bases fit TRDD3. Germline matching of the DNA provided the J gene here, since TCRdb leaves it blank. CDR1 is GEAIGNYY and CDR2 is EKD in the germline V gene. The CDR3 loop spans 19 amino acids. Trimming at V came to 0 bases and at J to 2 bases, leaving 16 bases not matched to a gene. The CDR3 sequence: CACDTVIQLGVRHTDKLIF. The CDR3 DNA sequence: TGTGCCTGTGACACCGTTATCCAACTGGGGGTTCGGCATACCGATAAACTCATCTTT.